One sample yielded the 11 T cell receptor beta chains listed below, sequenced in a study of T-cell memory formation after mild COVID-19. TCRdb re-derived calls from the 5' RACE reads in MiXCR, one entry per CDR3 protein. The data hold about 470,000 distinct CDR3 sequences, with around a quarter observed a single time. Sequencing was carried out using PBMCs or a T cell subset sorted from them (not recorded which). The receptor set was obtained from an adult woman who had mild COVID-19 (a few samples of this study predate the infection). Cell type and time point are not known.

The chain is built from TRBV9 and TRBJ1-1, with D possibly TRBD1 on 5 matching bases. The V gene lost 2 bases and the J gene lost 0 bases, with 11 bases spanning the gap. In germline, CDR1 is SGDLS, CDR2 YYNGEE. The CDR3 is made up of 15 amino acids. The CDR3 here is CASSVYPGLNTEAFF. CDR3 nucleotide sequence: TGTGCCAGCAGCGTTTACCCAGGGCTGAACACTGAAGCTTTCTTT.

As DNA, the CDR3 is TGTGCCAGCAGTTACTCGAAGGGGACAGGGGTAAATGAGCAGTTCTTC. Protein product: CASSYSKGTGVNEQFF. This chain uses TRBV6-2 or TRBV6-3 with TRBJ2-1; 10 bases map to TRBD1. This CDR3 comprises 16 residues. After removal of 0 bases from V and 7 bases from J, the junction contained 6 bases not matched to a gene. Germline V CDR1 and CDR2: MNHEY, SVGEGT.

This chain connects TRBV27 to TRBJ2-1, with 11 bases that match TRBD2. The J segment lost 10 bases and the V segment lost 3 bases, leaving 8 bases of the junction unmatched. The CDR3 length is 15 residues. Germline V gene data show CDR1 as MNHEY and CDR2 as SMNVEV (reference sequence). CDR3 in amino acids: CASSFLLAGVEEQFF. The CDR3 DNA is TGTGCCAGCAGTTTCCTACTAGCGGGGGTTGAGGAGCAGTTCTTC.

The rearrangement links TRBV7-9 to TRBJ2-7; D is possibly TRBD1 or TRBD2 (5 bases each). There are 15 residues in the CDR3. Germline loops: CDR1 SEHNR, CDR2 FQNEAQ (reference sequence). V shed 4 bases and J shed 2 bases, with 15 bases lying between them. CDR3 protein: CASSSQGDDTYEQYF. The CDR3, as DNA: TGTGCCAGCAGCTCCCAGGGAGATGATACCTACGAGCAGTACTTC.

This CDR3 reads CASRGQERLLSEQFF. Written as DNA, the CDR3 is TGTGCCAGTAGGGGACAGGAGCGGCTTTTGAGTGAGCAGTTCTTC. This sequence joins TRBV19 and TRBJ2-1; 8 nucleotides agree with TRBD1. Germline V CDR1 and CDR2: LNHDA, SQIVND (reference sequence). Germline trimming cut 6 bases from V and 9 bases from J; bases unmatched to any gene: 13. CDR3 length equals 15 residues.

This clonotype was observed at least ten times. The V call is TRBV7-2, the J call TRBJ1-6, with D possibly matching TRBD1 (5 bases). The germline V and J ends were trimmed by 1 base and 7 bases, with 14 bases remaining between them. Per germline, CDR1 SGHTA and CDR2 FQGNSA. This CDR3 region has 16 residues. CDR3 nucleotides: TGTGCCAGCAGCTTAGTTTGGGGGGTCACGAATTCACCCCTCCACTTT. Its protein is CASSLVWGVTNSPLHF.

This clonotype was detected a few times. V usage is TRBV7-8 and J usage is TRBJ1-2; D ambiguous. Trimming took 5 bases from V and 3 from J, leaving 19 bases between them. Germline CDR1 and CDR2: SGHVS and FQNEAQ. CDR3 size: 16 residues. The CDR3 is CASSRSANPMDYGYTF. The CDR3, as DNA: TGTGCCAGCAGCCGTTCGGCTAACCCCATGGACTATGGCTACACCTTC.

This clonotype was seen many times. The chain combines TRBV5-1 with TRBJ1-6, with D uncertain. The CDR3 is 15 amino acids. The germline V gene has CDR1 SGHRS and CDR2 YFSETQ. V was clipped by 0 bases and J by 11 bases, with 15 bases between them. In DNA form, the CDR3 reads TGCGCCAGCAGCTTGGGAGGACCCGCCGAGACACCCCTCCACTTT. Translation gives CASSLGGPAETPLHF.

This chain joins TRBV7-2 and TRBJ2-3; 11 bases line up with TRBD2. Germline lookup yields CDR1 SGHTA and CDR2 FQGNSA. This CDR3 region has 16 residues. V lost 5 bases and J lost 4; bases outside the gene matches: 8. The CDR3 coding sequence is TGTGCCAGCAGCCGTAGCGGGGGGGCTTTTTCAGATACGCAGTATTTT. Its protein is CASSRSGGAFSDTQYF.

The sample holds a few counts of this clonotype. The CDR3 nucleotides are TGTGCCAGCAGGCCCCCGGGGGGAGGAGGGGGGTACAATGAGCAGTTCTTC. Its translation is CASRPPGGGGGYNEQFF. V and J are TRBV12-3 or TRBV12-4 and TRBJ2-1; a weak D match, TRBD2 (7 bases). With 6 bases removed from V and 4 bases from J, the gap between germline ends came to 22 bases. The CDR3 runs to 17 residues.

V usage is TRBV7-8 and J usage is TRBJ2-1; D is uncertain. The CDR3 has 15 residues. Trimming pared 3 bases from V and 6 bases from J, leaving 15 bases between. Germline CDR1 reads SGHVS; CDR2 reads FQNEAQ. Here the CDR3 DNA reads TGTGCCAGCAGCTTGGGTCGTCTATCAAGCAATGAGCAGTTCTTC. Translated: CASSLGRLSSNEQFF.